Included here is one TCR beta chain sequence, with context. Its antigen is currently not known. One base away there is no much larger clone; base qualities are not given. Participants in the prospective study were aged 18 to 89 years, lived in under 30 United States geographic areas, and enrolled through a virtual design. Cohort assignment in the prospective study relied on participant-reported clinical history from a screening survey and a study questionnaire. Recovered participants in ImmuneRACE Cohort 3 were defined by two consecutive negative NP/OP PCR tests, clearance by a healthcare professional, or resolution of symptoms. Each participant in the prospective study had whole blood, serum and a nasopharyngeal or oropharyngeal swab collected by mobile phlebotomists. Over a roughly two-month period, participants in the prospective study had the option of providing additional blood draws and questionnaires. Prospective study blood samples were shipped either frozen or at room temperature before DNA extraction.

This entry is derived from a study of blood T cell repertoires in COVID-19 (dated by TCRdb to about 2020). Looking at the study overall: Samples from collaborators originated in the United States, Italy and Spain and spanned both the acute and convalescent phases of COVID-19. The material from the prospective study consisted of cDNA or gDNA derived from T cells, B-cell-depleted T cells, or PBMCs. The dataset comprised deeply sampled blood TCRbeta repertoires from subjects exposed to, actively infected with, or recovered from COVID-19. A freely available public database, intended as a resource for researchers studying the immune response to SARS-CoV-2, is where the repertoires were released. Samples came from the ongoing ImmuneRACE study (first 160 participants) plus 1,254 subjects from 6 global collaborators. Nearly every sample came with metadata listing a de-identified subject ID, COVID-19 status, age in years and sex. HLA class I and class II types, where available, came from metadata supplied by the sample provider rather than from assay-based typing. General conclusions and limits of the study: Clinical and demographic metadata were provided uncurated, with the amount varying by source and participant.

The immunoSEQ Assay, a bias-controlled multiplex PCR, was used to amplify TCRbeta CDR3 regions from genomic DNA. Per the original workflow: Within the assay, amplification of reference gene primers was used to estimate how many nucleated cells each sample contained. Sequence reads were collapsed and filtered to measure the absolute abundance of every unique TCRbeta CDR3 rearrangement. For each sample, productive Simpson clonality was calculated by taking the square root of Simpson's diversity index across productive rearrangements. Imported from immuneACCESS, the table was reduced by TCRdb to in-frame sequences with V and J called. These copies leave out some clones; in studies compared against another copy, an unresolved V gene accounts for under half, and the cause of the remainder is not known. V, J and clone size were drawn from that table, and D and trimming were deduced from the DNA. In this sample the table shows some 320,000 clones, 89% of which occur a single time. The leading ten clones occupy 4.5% to 5.5% of the sample.

The V and J ends are trimmed by 6 bases and 4 bases, leaving 9 bases between them. The germline V gene supplies CDR1 MGHDK and CDR2 SYGVNS. Its CDR3 holds 13 amino acids, cysteine through phenylalanine. Of all the DNA, just the CDR3 is kept, 39 bases in frame from base 1. The sample taken for sequencing was PBMCs or T cells enriched from blood (not recorded which). The source is a man between 60 and 70 years old who had recovered from COVID-19. Recombination linked TRBV25-1 to TRBJ1-4, and perhaps TRBD1 as D gene, on 5 matching bases. The CDR3 reads as follows: CASRDTGNEKLFF. Read as DNA, the sequence is TGTGCCAGCAGGGACACCGGTAATGAAAAACTGTTTTTT.